The 12 T cell receptor beta chains reported below all come from one sample, sequenced in a study of blood T cell repertoires in COVID-19. Using immunoSEQ multiplex PCR, the repertoire was profiled, and TCRdb retains in-frame clones only, with some absent. The repertoire holds 200,000 to 250,000 clones, with just under 85% as singletons. The sequenced sample was PBMCs or T cells enriched from blood (not recorded which). The receptors stem from a man in his forties who had recovered from COVID-19.

This clone was detected only a few times. The rearrangement links TRBV3-1 (or the pseudogene TRBV3-2) to TRBJ2-7; D is uncertain. The CDR3 consists of 12 residues. Germline CDR1 reads LGHDT; CDR2 reads YNNKEL (reference sequence). Trimming took off 3 bases at V and 2 bases at J, with 5 bases between the two ends. The CDR3 DNA follows: TGTGCCAGCAGCCAGAGGACCTACGAGCAGTACTTC. Translation gives CASSQRTYEQYF.

The chain uses TRBV28 and TRBJ1-2; 7 nucleotides align to TRBD1. Germline CDR1 reads MDHEN; CDR2 reads SYDVKM. The J segment lost 4 bases and the V segment lost 5 bases, leaving 10 bases of the junction unmatched. CDR3 length: 15 amino acids. The CDR3 DNA reads TGTGCCAGCAGTCCCCCCGACAGGGCTGGCTATGGCTACACCTTC. Its protein is CASSPPDRAGYGYTF.

The chain combines TRBV12-5 with TRBJ1-5; no reliable D call. V gave up 6 bases and J gave up 7 bases, with 13 bases separating them. The CDR3 is 13 amino acids. CDR1 and CDR2 (germline): LGHNT, FRNRAP. The CDR3 bases are TGTGCTAGTGGCCCCAGGCCGGGGCAGCCCCAGCATTTT. It encodes CASGPRPGQPQHF.

The chain links TRBV5-1 to TRBJ2-5, with 7 positions matching TRBD1. The CDR3 consists of 15 residues. Germline V lookup: CDR1 SGHRS, CDR2 YFSETQ. V gave up 4 bases and J gave up 4 bases; unmatched junction bases: 10. This CDR3 reads CASSVQGGGRETQYF. The CDR3 nucleotides are TGCGCCAGCAGCGTCCAAGGGGGCGGGCGAGAGACCCAGTACTTC.

The gene calls are TRBV2 and TRBJ1-2, with 9 positions matching TRBD1. V gave up 11 bases and J gave up 0 bases; unmatched junction bases: 4. Germline loops: CDR1 SNHLY, CDR2 FYNNEI. The CDR3 consists of 13 residues. The CDR3 DNA sequence: TGTGCCGGGGGGACAGGGACTAACTATGGCTACACCTTC. Translation gives CAGGTGTNYGYTF.

The chain's CDR3 is CASSLEGTENTGELFF. The CDR3 region has the DNA TGCGCCAGCAGCTTGGAGGGGACAGAGAACACCGGGGAGCTGTTTTTT. The V and J genes are TRBV5-1 and TRBJ2-2; 7 nucleotides agree with TRBD1. Germline V lookup: CDR1 SGHRS, CDR2 YFSETQ. Trimming cost V 0 bases and J 1 base; bases outside gene matches: 3. The CDR3 consists of 16 residues.

The chain uses TRBV18 and TRBJ1-2, with TRBD1 matching 9 bases. Germline CDR1 KGHSH, CDR2 LQKENI. The junction had 8 bases not matched to a gene; V was cut back by 5 bases and J by 4 bases. There are 15 residues in the CDR3. CDR3 sequence: CASSTTGGGFYGYTF. DNA for the CDR3: TGTGCCAGCTCAACTACAGGGGGCGGATTCTATGGCTACACCTTC.

The chain combines TRBV4-3 with TRBJ2-7, with 10 positions matching TRBD2. CDR1 and CDR2 from the germline V gene are LGHNA and YSLEER. This CDR3 region has 17 residues. V was clipped by 0 bases and J by 3 bases; unmatched bases: 8. The CDR3 here is CASSQDFDSGGFYEQYF. As DNA, the CDR3 is TGCGCCAGCAGCCAAGATTTTGATAGCGGGGGGTTCTACGAGCAGTACTTC.

J is TRBJ1-2 and V is TRBV12-3 or TRBV12-4; no firm D call. The CDR3 runs 13 residues. V was cut by 6 bases and J by 0 bases, with 8 bases left in between. The CDR3 DNA reads TGTGCCAGCAGCCCATCCCCTAACTATGGCTACACCTTC. It yields the protein CASSPSPNYGYTF.

The chain carries TRBV11-3 and TRBJ2-3; TRBD2 matches 9 bases. Germline CDR1 SGHNT, CDR2 YENEEA. Unmatched junction bases numbered 3, after V lost 4 bases and J lost 1 base. There are 15 residues in the CDR3. The CDR3 DNA is TGTGCCAGCAGCTCTAGGACTAGCGGCACAGATACGCAGTATTTT. It yields the protein CASSSRTSGTDTQYF.

The chain recombines TRBV7-6 with TRBJ2-1; 8 nucleotides align to TRBD2. Germline CDR1 and CDR2: SGHVS and FNYEAQ. The CDR3 runs to 15 residues. V shed 5 bases, J shed 0 bases, and the junction held 3 bases outside the gene matches. In DNA, the CDR3 is TGTGCCAGCAGCCAAACTAGCGGCTCCTACAATGAGCAGTTCTTC. Translation gives CASSQTSGSYNEQFF.

CDR3 sequence (DNA): TGTGCCAGCAGCCGAATCGGAGGACAGGTTTCCAATGAGCAGTTCTTC. Protein product: CASSRIGGQVSNEQFF. The chain employs TRBV11-2 and TRBJ2-1, with TRBD1 identical over 7 bases. The CDR3 sequence is 16 residues long. V shed 5 bases, J shed 6 bases, and the junction held 13 bases outside the gene matches. The germline V gene has CDR1 SGHAT and CDR2 FQNNGV.